The 7 T cell receptor beta chains listed next were all sequenced from one sample in a study of beta chain features in type 1 diabetes. General study results and limits: For Type 1 diabetes patients, all four CD4+ subsets carried TCRB CDR3s that were moderately but significantly shorter.

The authors reverse transcribed all of the isolated RNA, so sequencing captured expressed TCRB transcripts. Assay used: immunoSEQ multiplex PCR; TCRdb lists only in-frame clones, some missing. The sample lists about 270,000 clones; more than 13% were seen once. No antigen is known for these receptors. The source material was naive CD4+ T cells from blood. These receptors came from a man in his thirties or forties with type 1 diabetes.

This clone was seen more than once but under ten times. V and J are TRBV4-3 and TRBJ2-7, with 8 nucleotides matching TRBD1. Unmatched junction bases numbered 12, after V lost 4 bases and J lost 7 bases. The length of the CDR3 is 15 residues. Looked up from germline, CDR1 is LGHNA and CDR2 is YSLEER. The CDR3 sequence is CASSPGQGPHVEQYF. The CDR3 nucleotides read TGCGCCAGCAGCCCAGGACAGGGCCCTCACGTGGAGCAGTACTTC.

The chain carries TRBV7-2 and TRBJ2-2; TRBD1 agrees at 8 bases. Trimming cost V 1 base and J 4 bases; bases outside gene matches: 2. This CDR3 contains 15 residues. Per germline, CDR1 SGHTA and CDR2 FQGNSA. CDR3 nucleotide sequence: TGTGCCAGCAGCTTAGGGACAGGGATCACCGGGGAGCTGTTTTTT. This gives the protein CASSLGTGITGELFF.

This chain joins TRBV18 and TRBJ2-7, with D possibly TRBD1 on 5 matching bases. The CDR3 contains 13 residues. Germline loops: CDR1 KGHSH, CDR2 LQKENI. V was pared by 3 bases and J by 3 bases, with 9 bases between. The CDR3 DNA follows: TGTGCCAGCTCACCGACAGTCGGCTACGAGCAGTACTTC. Its translation: CASSPTVGYEQYF.

This clone was counted a few times. The chain joins TRBV5-1 to TRBJ2-2; 7 positions agree with TRBD1. Germline trimming cut 4 bases from V and 5 bases from J; bases unmatched to any gene: 8. This CDR3 region has 15 residues. The germline V gene encodes CDR1 SGHRS and CDR2 YFSETQ. The CDR3 DNA reads TGCGCCAGCAGCCAAAGGACAGGCCGAACCGGGGAGCTGTTTTTT. Residues: CASSQRTGRTGELFF.

A few counts support this clone. The rearrangement joins TRBV10-3 to TRBJ2-3; a weak D match, TRBD2 (6 bases). Deletions cut 7 bases from V and 2 bases from J, with 13 bases between. This CDR3 contains 14 residues. Germline V gene data show CDR1 as ENHRY and CDR2 as SYGVKD. The CDR3 reads CAINSGGNTDTQYF. In DNA form, the CDR3 reads TGTGCCATCAACTCCGGGGGAAACACAGATACGCAGTATTTT.

CDR3 loop: CASSRSGLSYNEQFF. CDR3 coding DNA: TGTGCCAGCAGTCGGAGCGGCCTCTCCTACAATGAGCAGTTCTTC. This chain joins TRBV7-2 and TRBJ2-1, with a possible D match to TRBD2 (5 bases). CDR1 SGHTA and CDR2 FQGNSA come from the germline V gene. The CDR3 has 15 amino acids. V lost 6 bases, J lost 0 bases, and 12 bases lay in between.

The table lists this clone with a few counts. This chain joins TRBV30 and TRBJ2-3, with 9 bases fitting TRBD1. CDR1 is GTSNPN, CDR2 SVGIG, per germline (reference sequence). V shed 5 bases and J 0 bases; nucleotides not matched to a gene: 3. The CDR3 has 14 residues. In DNA form, the CDR3 reads TGTGCCTGGGGGACAGGGCTAAGCACAGATACGCAGTATTTT. Encoded protein: CAWGTGLSTDTQYF.